The present T cell receptor (beta chain) was sequenced within a study of OX40 agonist ivuxolimab in advanced cancers. Here immunoSEQ multiplex PCR was the method, and the copy in TCRdb shows in-frame clones only, minus some. The sample includes about 90,000 clones, nearly 90% of them seen just once. Germline V gene data show CDR1 as WSHSY and CDR2 as SAAADI. CDR3 length equals 15 residues. Trimming cost V 9 bases and J 9 bases; bases outside gene matches: 16. This sequence was found in an adult with an advanced solid tumor such as melanoma, head and neck, liver or kidney cancer. Sequencing used CD4+ or CD8+ T cells sorted from blood, obtained in a trial of the OX40 agonist ivuxolimab. V is TRBV10-2 and J is TRBJ2-1; TRBD2 agrees at 8 bases. DNA for the CDR3: TGCGCCAGTTTCGGGGTTAGCGGGACGGTGGGTGAGCAGTTCTTC. Amino acid sequence: CASFGVSGTVGEQFF.